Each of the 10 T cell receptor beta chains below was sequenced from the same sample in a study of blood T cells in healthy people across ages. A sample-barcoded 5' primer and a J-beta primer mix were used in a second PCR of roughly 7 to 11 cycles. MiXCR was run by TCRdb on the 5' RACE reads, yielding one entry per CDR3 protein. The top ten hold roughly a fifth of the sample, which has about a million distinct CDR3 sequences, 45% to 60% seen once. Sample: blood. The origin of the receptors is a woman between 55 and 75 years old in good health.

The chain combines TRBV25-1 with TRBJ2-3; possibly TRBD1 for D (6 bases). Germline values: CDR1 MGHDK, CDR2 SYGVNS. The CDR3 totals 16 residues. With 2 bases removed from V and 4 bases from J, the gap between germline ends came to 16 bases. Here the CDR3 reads CASSEVGARGPDTQYF. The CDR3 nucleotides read TGTGCCAGCAGTGAAGTGGGGGCAAGGGGCCCAGATACGCAGTATTTT.

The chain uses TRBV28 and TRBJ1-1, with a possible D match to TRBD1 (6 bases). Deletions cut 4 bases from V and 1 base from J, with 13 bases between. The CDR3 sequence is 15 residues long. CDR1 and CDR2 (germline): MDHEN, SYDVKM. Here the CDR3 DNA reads TGTGCCAGCAGTTCCCATACAGGGCCGAACACTGAAGCTTTCTTT. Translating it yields CASSSHTGPNTEAFF.

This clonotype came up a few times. DNA of the CDR3: TGTGCCACCAGTGATTTGCAAACTAGCGGGAGCTATGAGCAGTTCTTC. Amino acids: CATSDLQTSGSYEQFF. This chain links TRBV24-1 with TRBJ2-1, with TRBD2 matching over 11 bases. J gave up 8 bases and V 0 bases, and 5 bases lay outside the gene matches. There are 16 residues in the CDR3. Germline V gene lookup returns CDR1 KGHDR and CDR2 SFDVKD.

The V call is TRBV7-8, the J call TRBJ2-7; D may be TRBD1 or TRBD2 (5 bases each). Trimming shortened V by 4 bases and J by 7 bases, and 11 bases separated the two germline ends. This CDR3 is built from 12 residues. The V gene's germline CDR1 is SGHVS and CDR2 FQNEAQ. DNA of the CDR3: TGTGCCAGCAGCTCGGGGCGGCGTGAGCAGTACTTC. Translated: CASSSGRREQYF.

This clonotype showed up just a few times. The CDR3 nucleotides read TGCGCCAGCAGCCAAGATTTTCTAGCGGGAGAATACAATGAGCAGTTCTTC. As protein: CASSQDFLAGEYNEQFF. V is TRBV4-1 and J is TRBJ2-1; 10 bases agree with TRBD2. J was trimmed by 4 bases and V by 0 bases; bases with no gene match: 6. This CDR3 region has 17 residues. CDR1 is MGHRA and CDR2 is YSYEKL in the germline V gene.

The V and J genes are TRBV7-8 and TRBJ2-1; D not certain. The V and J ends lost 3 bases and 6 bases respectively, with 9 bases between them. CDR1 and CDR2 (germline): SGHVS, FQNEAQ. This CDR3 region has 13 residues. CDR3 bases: TGTGCCAGCAGCTTGTTCCCCCTCAATGAGCAGTTCTTC. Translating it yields CASSLFPLNEQFF.

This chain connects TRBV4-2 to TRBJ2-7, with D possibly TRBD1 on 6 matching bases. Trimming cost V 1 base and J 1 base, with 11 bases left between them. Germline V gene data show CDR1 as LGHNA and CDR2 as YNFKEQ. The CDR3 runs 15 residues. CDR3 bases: TGTGCCAGCAGCCAAGGGCAGGGGCGTTCCTACGAGCAGTACTTC. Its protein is CASSQGQGRSYEQYF.

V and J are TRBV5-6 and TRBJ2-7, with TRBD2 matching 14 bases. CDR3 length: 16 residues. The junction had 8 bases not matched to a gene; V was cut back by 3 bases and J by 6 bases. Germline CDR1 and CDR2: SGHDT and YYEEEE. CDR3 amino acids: CASSSWTSGRLGEQYF. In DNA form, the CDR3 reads TGTGCCAGCAGCTCATGGACTAGCGGGAGGCTAGGCGAGCAGTACTTC. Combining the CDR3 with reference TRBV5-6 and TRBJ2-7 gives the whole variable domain DAGVTQSPTHLIKTRGQQVTLRCSPKSGHDTVSWYQQALGQGPQFIFQYYEEEERQRGNFPDRFSGHQFPNYSSELNVNALLLGDSALYLCASSSWTSGRLGEQYFGPGTRLTVT.

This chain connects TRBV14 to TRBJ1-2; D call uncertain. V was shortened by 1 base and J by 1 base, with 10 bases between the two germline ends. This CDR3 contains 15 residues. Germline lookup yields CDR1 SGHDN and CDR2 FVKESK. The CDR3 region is CASSQARRINYGYTF. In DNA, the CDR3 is TGTGCCAGCAGCCAAGCTCGCCGGATTAACTATGGCTACACCTTC.

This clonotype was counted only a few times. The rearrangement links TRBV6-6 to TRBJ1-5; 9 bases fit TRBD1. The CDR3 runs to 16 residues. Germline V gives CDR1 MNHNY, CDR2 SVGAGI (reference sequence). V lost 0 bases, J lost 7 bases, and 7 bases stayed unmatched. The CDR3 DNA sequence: TGTGCCAGCAGTTACTCGGGGACAGGGATCGGGCAGCCCCAGCATTTT. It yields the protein CASSYSGTGIGQPQHF.